The clone carrying this T cell receptor (beta chain) was detected many times. MiXCR, applied by TCRdb to the RT-PCR reads, yields one record per CDR3 protein. The table records 650,000 to 800,000 distinct CDR3 sequences, approximately 15% of them present only once. With V trimmed by 3 bases and J by 4 bases, 6 bases remained unmatched. Germline V gene sequence: CDR1 SGHDT, CDR2 YYEEEE. The length of the CDR3 is 16 residues. Sequenced input: memory CD4+ T cells from blood. The chain has TRBV5-6 and TRBJ2-7; 14 bases match TRBD2. The sequence came from a female donor in good health, serving as a healthy control. The CDR3 sequence: CASSSGTSGSQYEQYF. The CDR3, as DNA: TGTGCCAGCAGCTCCGGGACTAGCGGGAGTCAGTACGAGCAGTACTTC.